This T cell receptor beta chain was identified during a study of blood T cell repertoires in COVID-19. In the authors' workflow: The assay estimated nucleated cells by amplifying reference gene primers. Using immunoSEQ multiplex PCR, the repertoire was profiled, and TCRdb retains in-frame clones only, with some absent. Clone size and the V and J calls come from that table; the DNA yielded D and trimming. The table lists 60,000 to 70,000 clones, about 82% of them singletons, with less than 30% in the top ten. Germline CDR1 reads SGHKS; CDR2 reads YYEKEE (reference sequence). The junction had 2 bases not matched to a gene; V was cut back by 4 bases and J by 8 bases. This CDR3 has 12 amino acids.

The V call is TRBV5-5, the J call TRBJ2-1; TRBD1 aligns across 8 bases. This sequence originates from a man aged 50-60 years with acute or convalescent COVID-19. Sequencing was done on a sample of peripheral blood. Written as DNA, the CDR3 is TGTGCCAGCAGCGCAGGGGGCCATGAGCAGTTCTTC. It yields the protein CASSAGGHEQFF. Drawing the rest from reference TRBV5-5 and TRBJ2-1, the complete variable domain is DAGVTQSPTHLIKTRGQQVTLRCSPISGHKSVSWYQQVLGQGPQFIFQYYEKEERGRGNFPDRFSARQFPNYSSELNVNALLLGDSALYLCASSAGGHEQFFGPGTRLTVL.